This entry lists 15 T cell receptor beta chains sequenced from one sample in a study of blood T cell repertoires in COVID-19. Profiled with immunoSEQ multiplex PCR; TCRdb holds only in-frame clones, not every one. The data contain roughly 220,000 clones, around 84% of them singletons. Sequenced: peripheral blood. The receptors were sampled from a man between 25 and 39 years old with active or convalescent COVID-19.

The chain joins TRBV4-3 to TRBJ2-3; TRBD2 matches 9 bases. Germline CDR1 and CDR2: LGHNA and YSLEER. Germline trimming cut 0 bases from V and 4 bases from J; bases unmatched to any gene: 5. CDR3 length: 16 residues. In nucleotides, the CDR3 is TGCGCCAGCAGCCAAGATAGGGCTAGCGGGGCAGATACGCAGTATTTT. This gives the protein CASSQDRASGADTQYF.

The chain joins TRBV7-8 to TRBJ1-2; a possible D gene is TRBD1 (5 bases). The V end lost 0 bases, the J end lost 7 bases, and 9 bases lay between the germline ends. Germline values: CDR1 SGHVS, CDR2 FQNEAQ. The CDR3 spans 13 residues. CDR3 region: CASSLAGQGGYTF. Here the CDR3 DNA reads TGTGCCAGCAGCTTAGCGGGGCAGGGTGGCTACACCTTC.

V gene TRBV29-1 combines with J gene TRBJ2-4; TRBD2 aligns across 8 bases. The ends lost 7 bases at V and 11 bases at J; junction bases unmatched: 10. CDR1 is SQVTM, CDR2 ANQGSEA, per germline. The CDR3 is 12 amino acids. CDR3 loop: CSASGTRGVQYF. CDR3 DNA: TGCAGCGCCTCCGGGACGCGGGGGGTTCAGTACTTC. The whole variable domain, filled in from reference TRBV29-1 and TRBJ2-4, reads SAVISQKPSRDICQRGTSLTIQCQVDSQVTMMFWYRQQPGQSLTLIATANQGSEATYESGFVIDKFPISRPNLTFSTLTVSNMSPEDSSIYLCSASGTRGVQYFGAGTRLSVL.

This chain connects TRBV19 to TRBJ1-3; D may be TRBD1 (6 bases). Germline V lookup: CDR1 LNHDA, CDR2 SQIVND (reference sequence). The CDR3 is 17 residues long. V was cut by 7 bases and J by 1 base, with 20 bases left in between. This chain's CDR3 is CASTVLPGARSGNTIYF. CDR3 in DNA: TGTGCCAGTACCGTTCTGCCAGGGGCCAGGTCTGGAAACACCATATATTTT. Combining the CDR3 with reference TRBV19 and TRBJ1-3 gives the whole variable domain DGGITQSPKYLFRKEGQNVTLSCEQNLNHDAMYWYRQDPGQGLRLIYYSQIVNDFQKGDIAEGYSVSREKKESFPLTVTSAQKNPTAFYLCASTVLPGARSGNTIYFGEGSWLTVV.

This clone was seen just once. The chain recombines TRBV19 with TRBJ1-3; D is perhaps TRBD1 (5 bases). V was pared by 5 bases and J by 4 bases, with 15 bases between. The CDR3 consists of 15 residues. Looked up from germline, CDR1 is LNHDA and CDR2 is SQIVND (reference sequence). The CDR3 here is CASSPRENYGNTIYF. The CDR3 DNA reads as TGTGCCAGTAGTCCCAGGGAAAACTACGGAAACACCATATATTTT. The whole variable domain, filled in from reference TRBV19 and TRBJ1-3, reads DGGITQSPKYLFRKEGQNVTLSCEQNLNHDAMYWYRQDPGQGLRLIYYSQIVNDFQKGDIAEGYSVSREKKESFPLTVTSAQKNPTAFYLCASSPRENYGNTIYFGEGSWLTVV.

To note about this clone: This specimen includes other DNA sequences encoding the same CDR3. This CDR3 reads CASSLSGGSDYGYTF. In nucleotides, the CDR3 is TGCGCCAGCAGCTTGTCGGGGGGCTCGGACTATGGCTACACCTTC. The chain is built from TRBV5-1 and TRBJ1-2; the D gene is possibly TRBD1 (6 bases). The CDR3 is 15 amino acids. Per the germline V gene, CDR1 is SGHRS and CDR2 is YFSETQ. The V end lost 1 base, the J end lost 3 bases, and 13 bases lay between the germline ends.

The CDR3 bases are TGTGCCAGCAGTGCTGCCGGGGAGCTGTTTTTT. Translation gives CASSAAGELFF. This chain uses TRBV25-1 with TRBJ2-2; no firm D call. Trimming removed 4 bases from V and 6 bases from J, with 3 bases in between. Germline loops: CDR1 MGHDK, CDR2 SYGVNS. The CDR3 length is 11 residues.

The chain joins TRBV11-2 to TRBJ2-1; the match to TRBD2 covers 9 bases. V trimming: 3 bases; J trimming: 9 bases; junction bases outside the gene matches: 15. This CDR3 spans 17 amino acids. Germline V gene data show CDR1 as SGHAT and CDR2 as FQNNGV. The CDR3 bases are TGTGCCAGCAGCTTGAATATCAGGGCGGGGGGGCTCGGTGAGCAGTTCTTC. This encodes CASSLNIRAGGLGEQFF.

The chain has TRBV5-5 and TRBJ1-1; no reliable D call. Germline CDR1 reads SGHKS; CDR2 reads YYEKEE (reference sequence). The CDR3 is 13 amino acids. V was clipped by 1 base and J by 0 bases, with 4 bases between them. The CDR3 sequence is CASSLLVNTEAFF. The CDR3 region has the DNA TGTGCCAGCAGCTTGCTTGTGAACACTGAAGCTTTCTTT.

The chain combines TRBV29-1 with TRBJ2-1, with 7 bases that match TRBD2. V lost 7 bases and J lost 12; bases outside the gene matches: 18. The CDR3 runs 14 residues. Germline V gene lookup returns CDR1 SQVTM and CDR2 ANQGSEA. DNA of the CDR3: TGCAGCGGGGTCGGCGGGAGAGGGCAAGCTGGGCAGTTCTTC. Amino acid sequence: CSGVGGRGQAGQFF.

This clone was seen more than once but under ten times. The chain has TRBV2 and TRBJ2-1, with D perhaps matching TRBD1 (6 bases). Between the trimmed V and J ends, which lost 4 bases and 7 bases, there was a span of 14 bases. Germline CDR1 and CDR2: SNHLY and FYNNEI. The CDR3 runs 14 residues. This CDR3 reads CASSGQNTGNEQFF. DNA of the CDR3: TGTGCCAGCAGTGGCCAGAACACAGGGAATGAGCAGTTCTTC.

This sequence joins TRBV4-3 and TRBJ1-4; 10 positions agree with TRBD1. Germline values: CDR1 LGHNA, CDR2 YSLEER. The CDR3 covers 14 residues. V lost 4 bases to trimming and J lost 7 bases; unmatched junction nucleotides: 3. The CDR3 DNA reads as TGCGCCAGCAGCCCTCGACAGGGGGCTGAAAAACTGTTTTTT. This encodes CASSPRQGAEKLFF.

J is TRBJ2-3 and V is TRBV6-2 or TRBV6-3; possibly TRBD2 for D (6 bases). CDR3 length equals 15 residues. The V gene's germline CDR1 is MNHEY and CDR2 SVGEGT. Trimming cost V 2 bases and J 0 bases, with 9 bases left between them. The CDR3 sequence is CASSYSRGSTDTQYF. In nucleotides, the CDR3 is TGTGCCAGCAGTTACAGTCGGGGGAGCACAGATACGCAGTATTTT.

CDR3 coding DNA: TGTGCCAGCACCACGGGGGACACCGGGGAGCTGTTTTTT. It encodes CASTTGDTGELFF. This chain uses TRBV27 with TRBJ2-2; perhaps TRBD2 as D (6 bases). Germline assignment: CDR1 MNHEY and CDR2 SMNVEV (reference sequence). Trimming took 7 bases from V and 3 from J, leaving 9 bases between them. CDR3 length: 13 residues.

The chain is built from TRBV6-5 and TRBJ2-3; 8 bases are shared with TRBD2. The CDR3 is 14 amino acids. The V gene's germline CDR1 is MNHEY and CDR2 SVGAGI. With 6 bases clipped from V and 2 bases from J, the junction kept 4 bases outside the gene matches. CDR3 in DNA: TGTGCCAGCAGGCCGGGGGGGCCCACAGATACGCAGTATTTT. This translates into CASRPGGPTDTQYF.